The TCR beta chain under discussion was sequenced for a study of shared clonotypes between healthy human individuals. Study-wide points: A limitation of the genetic and exposure-history diversity represented arose from few donors. Researchers sampled only blood; tissue repertoires likely differ.

About this clone itself: As yet, its antigen is unknown.

Several immunoSEQ plates held equal portions of the genomic DNA taken from each subset. Assay used: immunoSEQ multiplex PCR; TCRdb lists only in-frame clones, some missing. The table includes approximately 500,000 clones, 60% to 80% detected once. Germline V lookup: CDR1 SGHRS, CDR2 YFSETQ. The junction had 6 bases not matched to a gene; V was cut back by 5 bases and J by 0 bases. The CDR3 runs 17 residues. Donors had no recently reported acute infections or vaccinations and were HIV-negative. The sample comprised PBMCs. This TCR came from a woman in her forties in good health. Some clones in this sample may be carry-over from other donors' samples. The gene calls are TRBV5-1 and TRBJ1-4; 11 nucleotides match TRBD1. The CDR3 nucleotides read TGCGCCAGCAGGCCCGGGACAGGGGGTTCAACTAATGAAAAACTGTTTTTT. Its translation: CASRPGTGGSTNEKLFF.